This TCR beta chain was obtained from a study of blood T cell repertoires in COVID-19. Generated by immunoSEQ multiplex PCR, the TCRdb table keeps only in-frame clones and is missing some. The sample has 65,000 to 90,000 clones, around three quarters seen once; the top ten hold approximately 26%. CDR1 is SGHTA, CDR2 FQGTGA, per germline. There are 15 residues in the CDR3. Trimming pared 5 bases from V and 2 bases from J, leaving 13 bases between. J is TRBJ1-3 and V is TRBV7-3; TRBD1 might be the D (6 bases). The source material was peripheral blood. The TCR comes from a man between 60 and 75 years old with active or convalescent COVID-19. CDR3 sequence reads: CASSPMGAAGNTIYF. As DNA, the CDR3 is TGTGCCAGCAGCCCGATGGGGGCGGCTGGAAACACCATATATTTT.